The rows below give T cell receptor beta chains drawn from one sample of a study of glioma-infiltrating T cells. A single record per CDR3 protein comes from TCRdb applying MiXCR to the multiplex PCR reads. The table records over 100,000 distinct CDR3 sequences, less than 30% of them present only once. Source material: glioma tissue, nonneoplastic brain tissue, or PBMCs (not recorded which). Receptors originate from a human donor with low-grade glioma or glioblastoma, undergoing nonglioma brain surgery, or in good health (not recorded which). Both conserved end residues are part of each CDR3. D genes are given only for firm matches. The size field is filled for only some rows; it gives once, few, many or a size class.

CDR3nt,CDR3aa,abundance,d_gene,j_gene,v_gene
TGTGCCAGCAGCTACATCAAATACAATGAGCAGTTCTTC,CASSYIKYNEQFF,many,.,TRBJ2-1,TRBV7-3
TGTGCCAGTAGTACCTGGGACACACCGAACACCGGGGAGCTGTTTTTT,CASSTWDTPNTGELFF,few,.,TRBJ2-2,TRBV19
TGTGCCAGCTCACCACCGGGGACAGGGGGGAACACTGAAGCTTTCTTT,CASSPPGTGGNTEAFF,many,TRBD1,TRBJ1-1,TRBV18
TGTGCCAGCAGCTTGCAGGGGGACACAGATACGCAGTATTTT,CASSLQGDTDTQYF,few,TRBD1,TRBJ2-3,TRBV5-5
TGTGCCAGCCGGGGGAACACAGATACTCATTATTTT,CASRGNTDTHYF,.,.,TRBJ2-3,TRBV6-5
TGCAGCGTTGAAGTCGAGAGGGGAGCGGAGACCCAGTACTTC,CSVEVERGAETQYF,.,.,TRBJ2-5,TRBV29-1
TGTGCCAGCAGCCGGGACAGCTACGAGCAGTACTTC,CASSRDSYEQYF,many,TRBD1,TRBJ2-7,TRBV6-1
TGCAGCGTTGTAGCGGGGTACGGGTACGAGCAGTTCTTC,CSVVAGYGYEQFF,.,TRBD2,TRBJ2-1,TRBV29-1
TGTGCCAGCAGGGGACAGGGTGGTCAGCCCCAGCATTTT,CASRGQGGQPQHF,few,TRBD1,TRBJ1-5,TRBV27
TGCAGTGCTAGAGAGTGGCAGCTTTTTGGGCCCCAGCATTTT,CSAREWQLFGPQHF,many,.,TRBJ1-5,TRBV20-1
TGTGCCAGCAACCCCGGGACCGCGACTTACTCTGGAAACACCATATATTTT,CASNPGTATYSGNTIYF,many,.,TRBJ1-3,TRBV6-1
TGTGCCAGCAGTCGGACAGGGACAATGAGCTCCTACAATGAGCAGTTCTTC,CASSRTGTMSSYNEQFF,many,TRBD1,TRBJ2-1,TRBV6-1
TGTGCCAGCATTTTATTCCCGGGAGGATCGTACGAGCAGTACTTT,CASILFPGGSYEQYF,.,TRBD2,TRBJ2-7,TRBV27
TGTGCCAGCAGTTTGGGGGGGTCTGGAAACACCATATATTTT,CASSLGGSGNTIYF,many,.,TRBJ1-3,TRBV28
TGTGCCAGCAGTTTAAACAGCTGGAACACTGAAGCTTTCTTT,CASSLNSWNTEAFF,many,.,TRBJ1-1,TRBV28
TGTGCCAGCAGTAGGTCCGGGATAAGCAATCAGCCCCAGCATTTT,CASSRSGISNQPQHF,many,.,TRBJ1-5,TRBV6-2/TRBV6-3
TGTGCCAGCAGTTCGACAGGGAACTATGGCTACACCTTC,CASSSTGNYGYTF,.,TRBD1,TRBJ1-2,TRBV27
TGTGCCAGCAGTGTTGGTACAGGGTCCTATAGAGATACGCAGTATTTT,CASSVGTGSYRDTQYF,many,.,TRBJ2-3,TRBV6-1
TGTGCCAGCAGTTTACAGTCGAACTCTTACAATGAGCAGTTCTTC,CASSLQSNSYNEQFF,many,.,TRBJ2-1,TRBV28
TGTGCCAGCGGAAAACAGGTTTACACTGAAGCTTTCTTT,CASGKQVYTEAFF,many,.,TRBJ1-1,TRBV6-1
TGTGCCAGCAGCTTATTGTTGAGGGCCCGGGATGGCTACACCTTC,CASSLLLRARDGYTF,many,.,TRBJ1-2,TRBV7-8
TGTGCCAGCAGCCAAGATAGGGGACACCCTAATTCACCCCTCCACTTT,CASSQDRGHPNSPLHF,many,.,TRBJ1-6,TRBV4-2
TGTGCCAGCAGCTTAAAGAGACTAGCGATTTACAATGAGCAGTTCTTC,CASSLKRLAIYNEQFF,many,TRBD2,TRBJ2-1,TRBV7-8
TGTGCCAGCACCCAAGGCTACAGGGGCAACGAGCAGTACTTC,CASTQGYRGNEQYF,few,TRBD1,TRBJ2-7,TRBV3-1
TGTGCCTGTGAAACGACCTCTACCTCTAACTATGGCTACACCTTC,CACETTSTSNYGYTF,many,.,TRBJ1-2,TRBV28
TGCGCCAGCAGCCAAGAACGGGACAACCAAGAGACCCAGTACTTC,CASSQERDNQETQYF,many,.,TRBJ2-5,TRBV4-3
TGTGCCACCCTAGCGCCAGGCTCCTACAATGAGCAGTTCTTC,CATLAPGSYNEQFF,many,.,TRBJ2-1,TRBV28
TGTGCCAGCAGTTTATTTGGAGGGGGCAGTGGCTACACCTTC,CASSLFGGGSGYTF,many,TRBD1,TRBJ1-2,TRBV27
TGTGCCAGCAGCTTAGGGGGTCCTAGGGGAAGCTCTGGAAACACCATATATTTT,CASSLGGPRGSSGNTIYF,.,.,TRBJ1-3,TRBV7-9
TGTGCCAGCAGCTTGGACAGGAGAAATCAGCCCCAGCATTTT,CASSLDRRNQPQHF,many,.,TRBJ1-5,TRBV5-4
TGTGCCAGCAGGGGAGGGAACACTGAAGCTTTCTTT,CASRGGNTEAFF,many,.,TRBJ1-1,TRBV19
TGCGCCAGCAGCCAAGGAAGAACGGGCGGGGGGTACAATGAGCAGTTCTTC,CASSQGRTGGGYNEQFF,.,TRBD2,TRBJ2-1,TRBV4-3
TGTGCCAGCAGCTTAAAAGAGACCCAGTACTTC,CASSLKETQYF,many,.,TRBJ2-5,TRBV5-1
TGTGCCAGCTCACCCCCGTCTGATCCCAATGAGCAGTTCTTC,CASSPPSDPNEQFF,.,.,TRBJ2-1,TRBV18
TGCAGTGCTAGAGTCCGCCCGGGACAGGGGGCACAAAATTCACCCCTCCACTTT,CSARVRPGQGAQNSPLHF,many,TRBD1,TRBJ1-6,TRBV20-1
TGCAGCGCCCGCGGGGGGGGACAGGGCGCCTACAATGAGCAGTTCTTC,CSARGGGQGAYNEQFF,.,.,TRBJ2-1,TRBV29-1
TGCAGTGCCGGAGTGGGACAGTGGGCTTCACCCCTCCACTTT,CSAGVGQWASPLHF,many,TRBD1,TRBJ1-6,TRBV20-1
TGTGCCAGCTCACCAGAACTGAACACTGAAGCTTTCTTT,CASSPELNTEAFF,many,.,TRBJ1-1,TRBV18
TGTGCCAGCTCACCCCAGAGCGGGAGTCCCGCAGATACGCAGTATTTT,CASSPQSGSPADTQYF,.,TRBD2,TRBJ2-3,TRBV18
TGTGCCAGCAGCCCGGGACTGCAAGATACGCAGTATTTT,CASSPGLQDTQYF,many,.,TRBJ2-3,TRBV4-2
TGCAGTGCTAGACCCGGGGGCTGGAGGACTGAAGCTTTCTTT,CSARPGGWRTEAFF,many,.,TRBJ1-1,TRBV20-1
TGTGCCAGCAGCCTGGCTGCCAAAGAGACCCAGTACTTC,CASSLAAKETQYF,many,.,TRBJ2-5,TRBV3-1
TGTGCCAACGCCCTTGGGGCCTCGCAGGGGGATACGCAGTATTTT,CANALGASQGDTQYF,many,.,TRBJ2-3,TRBV2
TGTGCCAGCAGTTACCGGGACAGCTACGAGCAGTACTTC,CASSYRDSYEQYF,medium-sized,TRBD1,TRBJ2-7,TRBV6-2/TRBV6-3
TGTGCCAGCAGGGGGACGGCGCACCTTAACTATGGCTACACCTTC,CASRGTAHLNYGYTF,once,.,TRBJ1-2,TRBV5-6
TGTGCCAGCAGCTTCCGCGGGGAGACCTCCTACGAGCAGTACTTC,CASSFRGETSYEQYF,many,.,TRBJ2-7,TRBV11-2
TGTGCCAGCAGCCAGACAGATGGTGCTGAGCAGTTCTTC,CASSQTDGAEQFF,many,.,TRBJ2-1,TRBV6-2/TRBV6-3
TGTGCCAGCAGTCCCGCCGGGACAGGGGGCTACGAGCAGTACTTC,CASSPAGTGGYEQYF,many,TRBD1,TRBJ2-7,TRBV12-3/TRBV12-4
TGTGCCAGCAGCTTGGCGGGACAGGGGACAGATACGCAGTATTTT,CASSLAGQGTDTQYF,.,TRBD1,TRBJ2-3,TRBV5-4
TGCAGCGTGGACGGACAACCCCCCGACCATGGCTACACCTTC,CSVDGQPPDHGYTF,many,.,TRBJ1-2,TRBV29-1
TGTGCCAGTAGTCGCAACTTTAGAGATGGCTACACCTTC,CASSRNFRDGYTF,many,.,TRBJ1-2,TRBV19
TGTGCCAGCAGCTTACGACGAAAGGGGGCAAAGTCACCCCTCCACTTT,CASSLRRKGAKSPLHF,.,TRBD1,TRBJ1-6,TRBV27
TGTGCCAGCAGCTCCTCGGGGGCCTATGGCTACACCTTC,CASSSSGAYGYTF,.,.,TRBJ1-2,TRBV7-9
TGTGCCAGCAGCCCCAGGGGGGAGGAAGAAAAACTGTTTTTT,CASSPRGEEEKLFF,many,TRBD1,TRBJ1-4,TRBV7-9
TGCGCCAGCAGCTTGGTAGAAGCTAACTATGGCTACACCTTC,CASSLVEANYGYTF,.,.,TRBJ1-2,TRBV5-1